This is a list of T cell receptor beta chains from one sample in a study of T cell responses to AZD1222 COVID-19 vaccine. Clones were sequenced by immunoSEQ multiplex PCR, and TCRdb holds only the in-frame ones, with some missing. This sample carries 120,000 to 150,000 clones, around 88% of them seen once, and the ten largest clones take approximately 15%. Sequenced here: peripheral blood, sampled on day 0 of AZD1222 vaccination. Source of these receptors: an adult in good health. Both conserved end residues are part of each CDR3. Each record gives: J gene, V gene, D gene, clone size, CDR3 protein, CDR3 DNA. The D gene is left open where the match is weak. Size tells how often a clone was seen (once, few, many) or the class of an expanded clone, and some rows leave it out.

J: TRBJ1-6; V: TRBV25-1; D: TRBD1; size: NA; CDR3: CASSDVSRGRSPLHF; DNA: TGTGCCAGCAGTGATGTTTCAAGGGGGCGGTCACCCCTCCACTTT
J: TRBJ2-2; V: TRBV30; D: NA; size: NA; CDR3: CAWASRDTGELFF; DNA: TGTGCCTGGGCGTCCCGTGACACCGGGGAGCTGTTTTTT
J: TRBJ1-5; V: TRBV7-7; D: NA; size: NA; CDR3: CASSLAVGQPQHF; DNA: TGTGCCAGCAGCTTAGCGGTAGGCCAGCCCCAGCATTTT
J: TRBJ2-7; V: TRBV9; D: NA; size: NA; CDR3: CASSVGSDGYEQYF; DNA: TGTGCCAGCAGCGTGGGATCTGACGGGTACGAGCAGTACTTC
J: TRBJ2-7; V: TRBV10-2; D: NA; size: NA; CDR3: CASSDPFPSDEQYF; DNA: TGCGCCAGCAGTGACCCATTCCCCTCCGACGAGCAGTACTTC
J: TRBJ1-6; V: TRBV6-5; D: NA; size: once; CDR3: CASSPTGDYSPLHF; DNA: TGTGCCAGCAGTCCGACAGGAGACTATTCACCCCTCCACTTT
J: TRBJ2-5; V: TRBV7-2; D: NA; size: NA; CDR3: CASSFSGGRETQYF; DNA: TGTGCCAGCAGCTTTTCCGGGGGTCGGGAGACCCAGTACTTC
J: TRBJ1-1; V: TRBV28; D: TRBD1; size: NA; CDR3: CASRRGQIEAFF; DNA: TGTGCCAGCAGACGGGGACAGATTGAAGCTTTCTTT
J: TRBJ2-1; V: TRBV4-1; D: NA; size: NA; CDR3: CASSQGRINDEQFF; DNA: TGCGCCAGCAGCCAGGGGCGTATTAACGATGAGCAGTTCTTC
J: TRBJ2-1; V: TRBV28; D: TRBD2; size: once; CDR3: CASSLSSGGAIDEQFF; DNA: TGTGCCAGCAGTCTATCTAGCGGGGGGGCTATCGATGAGCAGTTCTTC
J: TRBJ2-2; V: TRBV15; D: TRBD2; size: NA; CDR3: CATSSSGGASITGELFF; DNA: TGTGCCACCAGCAGTAGCGGGGGGGCCTCGATAACCGGGGAGCTGTTTTTT
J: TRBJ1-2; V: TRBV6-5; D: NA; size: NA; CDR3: CASRSSTGDYGYTF; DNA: TGTGCCAGCAGAAGCTCTACGGGCGATTATGGCTACACCTTC
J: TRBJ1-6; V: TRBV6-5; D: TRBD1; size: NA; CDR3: CASSRTTGGNSPLHF; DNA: TGTGCCAGCAGCCGCACGACAGGGGGTAATTCACCCCTCCACTTT
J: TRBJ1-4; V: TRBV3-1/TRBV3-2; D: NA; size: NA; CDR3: CASARSGASNEKLFF; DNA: TGTGCCAGCGCCCGCTCGGGCGCTTCTAATGAAAAACTGTTTTTT
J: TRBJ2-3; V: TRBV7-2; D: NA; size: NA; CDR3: CASSWGGYTDTQYF; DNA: TGTGCCAGCAGCTGGGGGGGCTACACAGATACGCAGTATTTT
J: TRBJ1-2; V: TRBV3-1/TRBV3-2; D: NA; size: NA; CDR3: CAAGDGDYGYTF; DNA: TGTGCCGCCGGGGACGGGGACTATGGCTACACCTTC
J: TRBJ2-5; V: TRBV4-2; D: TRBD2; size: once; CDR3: CASSQGLAGAYQETQYF; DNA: TGTGCCAGCAGCCAAGGACTAGCGGGGGCCTACCAAGAGACCCAGTACTTC
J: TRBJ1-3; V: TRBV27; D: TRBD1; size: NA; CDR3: CATRDSSGNTIYF; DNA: TGTGCCACCCGGGACAGCTCTGGAAACACCATATATTTT
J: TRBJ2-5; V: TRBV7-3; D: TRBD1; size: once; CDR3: CASSLSSGQGETQYF; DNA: TGTGCCAGCAGCTTAAGTTCGGGACAGGGGGAGACCCAGTACTTC
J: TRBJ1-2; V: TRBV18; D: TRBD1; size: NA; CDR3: CASSTGSRSYTF; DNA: TGTGCCAGCTCGACAGGGTCCCGGAGCTACACCTTC
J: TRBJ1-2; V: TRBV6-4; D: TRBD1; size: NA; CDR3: CASSMGQGASGYTF; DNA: TGTGCCAGCAGTATGGGACAGGGGGCGAGTGGCTACACCTTC
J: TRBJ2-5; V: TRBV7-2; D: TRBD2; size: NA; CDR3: CASSGALAGGQETQYF; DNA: TGTGCCAGCAGCGGCGCGCTAGCGGGGGGGCAAGAGACCCAGTACTTC
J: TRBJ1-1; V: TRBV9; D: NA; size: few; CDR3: CASSASSGREAEAFF; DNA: TGTGCCAGCAGCGCTTCCTCTGGAAGGGAGGCTGAAGCTTTCTTT
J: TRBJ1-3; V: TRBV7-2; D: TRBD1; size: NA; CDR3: CASSIDRGTGNTIYF; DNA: TGTGCCAGCAGCATAGACAGGGGTACAGGAAACACCATATATTTT
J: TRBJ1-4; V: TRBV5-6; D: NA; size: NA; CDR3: CASSFQGYPDEKLFF; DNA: TGTGCCAGCAGCTTTCAGGGTTACCCGGATGAAAAACTGTTTTTT
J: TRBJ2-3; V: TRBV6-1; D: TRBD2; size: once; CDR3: CASSESGGNRWTDTQYF; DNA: TGTGCCAGCAGTGAGAGCGGGGGCAACCGGTGGACAGATACGCAGTATTTT
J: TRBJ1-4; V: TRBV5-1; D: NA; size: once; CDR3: CASSLEGLGTNEKLFF; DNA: TGCGCCAGCAGCTTGGAAGGTCTTGGGACTAATGAAAAACTGTTTTTT